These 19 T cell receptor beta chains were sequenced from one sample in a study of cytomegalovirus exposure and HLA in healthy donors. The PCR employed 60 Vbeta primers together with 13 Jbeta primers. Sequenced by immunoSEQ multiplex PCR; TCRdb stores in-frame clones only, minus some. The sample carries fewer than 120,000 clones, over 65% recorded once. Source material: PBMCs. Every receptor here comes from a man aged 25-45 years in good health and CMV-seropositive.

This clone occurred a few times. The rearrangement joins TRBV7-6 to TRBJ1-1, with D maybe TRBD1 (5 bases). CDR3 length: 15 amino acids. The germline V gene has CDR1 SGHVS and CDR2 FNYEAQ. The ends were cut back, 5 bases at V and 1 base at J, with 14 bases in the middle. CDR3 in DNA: TGTGCCAGCAGCCCGGCCGGGGGAACGAACACTGAAGCTTTCTTT. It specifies CASSPAGGTNTEAFF.

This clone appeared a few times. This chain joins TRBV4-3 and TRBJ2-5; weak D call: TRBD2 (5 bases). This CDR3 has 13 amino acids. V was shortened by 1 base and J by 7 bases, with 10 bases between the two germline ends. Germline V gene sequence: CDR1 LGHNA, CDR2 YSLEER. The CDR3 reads CASSQVEGGTQYF. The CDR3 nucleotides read TGCGCCAGCAGCCAAGTCGAGGGTGGGACCCAGTACTTC.

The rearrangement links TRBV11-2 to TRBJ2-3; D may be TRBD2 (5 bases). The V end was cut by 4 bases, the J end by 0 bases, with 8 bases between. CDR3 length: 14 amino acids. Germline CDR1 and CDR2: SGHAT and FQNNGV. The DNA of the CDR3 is TGTGCCAGCAGCTCCTGGACTAGCACAGATACGCAGTATTTT. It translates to CASSSWTSTDTQYF.

The CDR3 here is CASIHGSIGNTIYF. CDR3 bases: TGTGCCAGCATTCATGGGAGTATAGGAAACACCATATATTTT. V gene TRBV28 combines with J gene TRBJ1-3; no reliable D call. The CDR3 covers 14 residues. Trimming cost V 7 bases and J 4 bases, with 14 bases left between them. Germline values: CDR1 MDHEN, CDR2 SYDVKM.

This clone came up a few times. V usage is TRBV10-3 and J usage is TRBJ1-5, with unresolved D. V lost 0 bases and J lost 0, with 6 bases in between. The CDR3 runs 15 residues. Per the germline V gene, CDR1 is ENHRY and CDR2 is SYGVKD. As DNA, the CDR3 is TGTGCCATCAGTGAGTCCACATATAGCAATCAGCCCCAGCATTTT. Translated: CAISESTYSNQPQHF.

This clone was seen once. The CDR3 spells CASSVQGGGGYTF. The DNA of the CDR3 is TGTGCCAGCAGTGTACAGGGGGGAGGTGGCTACACCTTC. The V and J genes are TRBV28 and TRBJ1-2; 8 nucleotides align to TRBD1. With 5 bases clipped from V and 7 bases from J, the junction kept 6 bases outside the gene matches. The germline gives CDR1 MDHEN, CDR2 SYDVKM. The CDR3 runs 13 residues.

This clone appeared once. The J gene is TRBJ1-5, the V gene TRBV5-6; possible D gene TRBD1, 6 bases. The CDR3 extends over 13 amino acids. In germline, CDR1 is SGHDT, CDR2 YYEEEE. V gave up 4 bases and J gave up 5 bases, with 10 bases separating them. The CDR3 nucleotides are TGTGCCAGCAGCACCAACAGGGATCAGCCCCAGCATTTT. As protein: CASSTNRDQPQHF.

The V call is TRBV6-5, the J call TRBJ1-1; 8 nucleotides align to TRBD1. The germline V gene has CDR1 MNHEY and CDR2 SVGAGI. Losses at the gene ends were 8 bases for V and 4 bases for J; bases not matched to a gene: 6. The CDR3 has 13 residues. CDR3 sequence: CASAYRGGTEAFF. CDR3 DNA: TGTGCCAGCGCTTACAGGGGGGGCACTGAAGCTTTCTTT.

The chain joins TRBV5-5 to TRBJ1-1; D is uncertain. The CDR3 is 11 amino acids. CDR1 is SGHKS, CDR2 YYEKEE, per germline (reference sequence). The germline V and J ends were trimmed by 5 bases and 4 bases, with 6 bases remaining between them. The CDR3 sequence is CASSILTEAFF. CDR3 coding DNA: TGTGCCAGCAGTATTCTCACTGAAGCTTTCTTT.

CDR3 in amino acids: CASGQGVAKNIQYF. The DNA for the CDR3 is TGTGCCAGCGGACAGGGGGTTGCCAAAAACATTCAGTACTTC. This chain links TRBV27 with TRBJ2-4, with 10 bases lining up with TRBD1. The CDR3 length is 14 residues. The germline CDR1 and CDR2 sequences are MNHEY and SMNVEV (reference sequence). The V segment lost 8 bases and the J segment 1 base; nucleotides outside the gene matches: 2.

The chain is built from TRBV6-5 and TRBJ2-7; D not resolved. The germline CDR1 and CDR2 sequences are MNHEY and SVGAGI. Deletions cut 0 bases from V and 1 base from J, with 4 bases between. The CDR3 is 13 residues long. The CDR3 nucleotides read TGTGCCAGCAGTTACTCCGGGTCCTACGAGCAGTACTTC. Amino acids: CASSYSGSYEQYF.

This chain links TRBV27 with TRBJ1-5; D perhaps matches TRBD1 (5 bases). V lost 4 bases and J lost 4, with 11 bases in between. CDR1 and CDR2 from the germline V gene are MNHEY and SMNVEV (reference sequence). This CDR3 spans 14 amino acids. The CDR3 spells CASSSLGGNQPQHF. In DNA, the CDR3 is TGTGCCAGCAGTTCCCTGGGGGGGAATCAGCCCCAGCATTTT.

In DNA, the CDR3 is TGTGCCTGGAAACCCCGGCCTAGCCGTCGGGAGACCCAGTACTTC. Translation: CAWKPRPSRRETQYF. The V call is TRBV30, the J call TRBJ2-5, with a possible D match to TRBD2 (5 bases). The CDR3 covers 15 residues. V lost 4 bases and J lost 5, with 20 bases in between. From germline, CDR1 is GTSNPN and CDR2 SVGIG (reference sequence).

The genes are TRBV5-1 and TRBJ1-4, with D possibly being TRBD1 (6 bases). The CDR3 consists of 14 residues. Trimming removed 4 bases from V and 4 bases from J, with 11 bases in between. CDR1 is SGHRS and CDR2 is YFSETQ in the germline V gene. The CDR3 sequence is CASSNRVGNEKLFF. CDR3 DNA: TGCGCCAGCAGCAACAGGGTCGGTAATGAAAAACTGTTTTTT.

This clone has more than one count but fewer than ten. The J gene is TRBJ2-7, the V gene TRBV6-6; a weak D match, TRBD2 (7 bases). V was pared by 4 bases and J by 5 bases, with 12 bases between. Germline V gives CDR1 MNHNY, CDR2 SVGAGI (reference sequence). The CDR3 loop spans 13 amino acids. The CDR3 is CASSWGGPNEQYF. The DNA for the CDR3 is TGTGCCAGCAGTTGGGGGGGCCCCAACGAGCAGTACTTC.

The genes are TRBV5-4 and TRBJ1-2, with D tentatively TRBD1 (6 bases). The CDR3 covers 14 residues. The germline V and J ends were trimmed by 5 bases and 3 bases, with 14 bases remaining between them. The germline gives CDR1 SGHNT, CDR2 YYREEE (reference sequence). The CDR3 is CASRPWGGHYGYTF. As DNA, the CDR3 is TGTGCCAGCAGACCTTGGGGGGGGCACTATGGCTACACCTTC.

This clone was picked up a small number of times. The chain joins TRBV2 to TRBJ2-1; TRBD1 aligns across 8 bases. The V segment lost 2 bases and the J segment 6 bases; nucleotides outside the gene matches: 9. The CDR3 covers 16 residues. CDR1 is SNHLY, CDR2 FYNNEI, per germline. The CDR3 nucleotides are TGTGCCAGCAGTGAACCCGGTCAGGGGGCGGTCAATGAGCAGTTCTTC. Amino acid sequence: CASSEPGQGAVNEQFF.

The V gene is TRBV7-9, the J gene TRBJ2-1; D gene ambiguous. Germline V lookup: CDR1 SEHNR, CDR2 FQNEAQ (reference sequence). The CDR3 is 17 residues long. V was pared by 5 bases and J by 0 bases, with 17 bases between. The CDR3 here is CASSPTDTLSSYNEQFF. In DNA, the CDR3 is TGTGCCAGCAGCCCTACCGATACTCTAAGCTCCTACAATGAGCAGTTCTTC.

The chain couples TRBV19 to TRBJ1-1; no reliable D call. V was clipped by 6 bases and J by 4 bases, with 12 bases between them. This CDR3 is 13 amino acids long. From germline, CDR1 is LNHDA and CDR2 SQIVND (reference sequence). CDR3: CASSPRIATEAFF. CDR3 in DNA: TGTGCCAGTAGCCCCCGGATAGCCACTGAAGCTTTCTTT.